These 14 T cell receptor beta chains were sequenced from one sample in a study of shared clonotypes between healthy human individuals. The protocol was immunoSEQ multiplex PCR, while the TCRdb copy is restricted to in-frame clones and leaves out a portion. The sample has a few million clones, 90% to 95% seen once; the top ten hold approximately 0.4%. The sequenced sample was naive CD4+ T cells from PBMCs. Indicated subset: CD45RA+ positively selected. The receptors shown here come from a man between 18 and 35 years old in good health. Some clones in this sample may be carry-over from other donors' samples.

The V gene is TRBV28, the J gene TRBJ1-5; 8 nucleotides line up with TRBD1. Germline V gives CDR1 MDHEN, CDR2 SYDVKM. The CDR3 covers 16 residues. After removal of 2 bases from V and 6 bases from J, the junction contained 9 bases not matched to a gene. The DNA for the CDR3 is TGTGCCAGCAGTTTAAGGGACAGGATATTAGGTCAGCCCCAGCATTTT. It encodes CASSLRDRILGQPQHF. Using reference TRBV28 and TRBJ1-5 for the parts outside the CDR3, the full variable domain is DVKVTQSSRYLVKRTGEKVFLECVQDMDHENMFWYRQDPGLGLRLIYFSYDVKMKEKGDIPEGYSVSREKKERFSLILESASTNQTSMYLCASSLRDRILGQPQHFGDGTRLSIL.

This chain links TRBV7-9 with TRBJ2-1, with 10 bases identical to TRBD2. Germline CDR1 is SEHNR and CDR2 is FQNEAQ (reference sequence). This CDR3 has 16 amino acids. V was pared by 5 bases and J by 7 bases, with 11 bases of the junction left unmatched. The CDR3 here is CASSPEAGGPGNEQFF. As DNA, the CDR3 is TGTGCCAGCAGCCCCGAAGCGGGAGGGCCTGGGAATGAGCAGTTCTTC. Using reference TRBV7-9 and TRBJ2-1 for the parts outside the CDR3, the full variable domain is DTGVSQNPRHKITKRGQNVTFRCDPISEHNRLYWYRQTLGQGPEFLTYFQNEAQLEKSRLLSDRFSAERPKGSFSTLEIQRTEQGDSAMYLCASSPEAGGPGNEQFFGPGTRLTVL.

This clone came up once. The chain employs TRBV6-5 and TRBJ2-1, with D hard to call. V was cut by 2 bases and J by 4 bases, with 12 bases left in between. CDR3 size: 15 residues. Germline values: CDR1 MNHEY, CDR2 SVGAGI. The CDR3 is CASSYVVVAYNEQFF. CDR3 coding DNA: TGTGCCAGCAGTTACGTAGTAGTCGCATACAATGAGCAGTTCTTC.

The gene calls are TRBV7-6 and TRBJ1-2; D call uncertain. The CDR3 runs to 13 residues. V was clipped by 1 base and J by 5 bases, with 8 bases between them. Germline V CDR1 and CDR2: SGHVS, FNYEAQ. The CDR3 protein is CASSLDKLYGYTF. CDR3 DNA: TGTGCCAGCAGCTTAGACAAGCTTTATGGCTACACCTTC.

The genes are TRBV5-1 and TRBJ2-5; D unresolved. The germline CDR1 and CDR2 sequences are SGHRS and YFSETQ. V was pared by 2 bases and J by 3 bases, with 11 bases between. The CDR3 runs 14 residues. The CDR3: CASSLEQPEETQYF. The CDR3 nucleotides are TGCGCCAGCAGCTTAGAACAGCCCGAAGAGACCCAGTACTTC.

The table lists this clone with a count of one. This rearrangement joins TRBV30 to TRBJ2-1; TRBD2 might be the D (5 bases). CDR1 is GTSNPN and CDR2 is SVGIG in the germline V gene (reference sequence). The ends were cut back, 2 bases at V and 12 bases at J, with 11 bases in the middle. This CDR3 comprises 11 residues. Here the CDR3 reads CAWSKAAGQFF. The CDR3 region has the DNA TGTGCCTGGAGTAAAGCGGCGGGGCAGTTCTTC.

The chain joins TRBV28 to TRBJ1-1; D ambiguous. CDR3 length: 12 residues. The germline V and J ends were trimmed by 3 bases and 5 bases, with 7 bases remaining between them. Germline lookup yields CDR1 MDHEN and CDR2 SYDVKM. CDR3 in amino acids: CASSLSTTEAFF. DNA of the CDR3: TGTGCCAGCAGTTTGTCGACAACTGAAGCTTTCTTT.

Here the CDR3 DNA reads TGTGCCAGCAGCCAACCAGGGGGACGGAACACTGAAGCTTTCTTT. Translating it yields CASSQPGGRNTEAFF. The chain couples TRBV14 to TRBJ1-1; TRBD1 matches 7 bases. The germline V gene encodes CDR1 SGHDN and CDR2 FVKESK. The CDR3 runs 15 residues. V lost 2 bases to trimming and J lost 1 base; unmatched junction nucleotides: 4.

The chain employs TRBV19 and TRBJ1-5, with 7 positions matching TRBD1. CDR1 and CDR2 (germline): LNHDA, SQIVND (reference sequence). The CDR3 runs to 18 residues. J gave up 0 bases and V 6 bases, and 14 bases lay outside the gene matches. The CDR3: CASRTVGTGAYSNQPQHF. DNA of the CDR3: TGTGCCAGTAGAACCGTCGGTACAGGGGCCTATAGCAATCAGCCCCAGCATTTT.

Comment on this clone: The same CDR3 also results from other DNA sequences found in this sample. This chain connects TRBV20-1 to TRBJ2-1, with no clear D. The CDR3 extends over 11 amino acids. Germline values: CDR1 DFQATT, CDR2 SNEGSKA (reference sequence). Trimming cost V 0 bases and J 5 bases, with 2 bases left between them. CDR3 protein: CSARENNEQFF. CDR3 coding DNA: TGCAGTGCTAGAGAAAACAATGAGCAGTTCTTC.

The genes are TRBV5-1 and TRBJ2-5, with 9 bases fitting TRBD1. Germline-derived CDR1 and CDR2 are SGHRS and YFSETQ. CDR3 length: 17 amino acids. J lost 5 bases, V lost 4 bases, and 15 bases had no gene match. The CDR3 protein is CASSRIPTTGGWETQYF. In nucleotides, the CDR3 is TGCGCCAGCAGCCGAATTCCGACGACAGGGGGGTGGGAGACCCAGTACTTC.

The V call is TRBV6-4, the J call TRBJ2-1; D remains unclear. The V end lost 4 bases, the J end lost 6 bases, and 10 bases lay between the germline ends. The CDR3 extends over 13 amino acids. The germline V gene encodes CDR1 MRHNA and CDR2 SNTAGT. This CDR3 reads CASSVVHGNEQFF. The CDR3 nucleotides read TGTGCCAGCAGTGTCGTGCACGGCAATGAGCAGTTCTTC.

The chain employs TRBV6-1 and TRBJ1-1; D possibly corresponds to TRBD1 (6 bases). The germline CDR1 and CDR2 sequences are MNHNS and SASEGT. The V end lost 7 bases, the J end lost 3 bases, and 12 bases lay between the germline ends. The CDR3 sequence is 13 residues long. This chain's CDR3 is CASNHREYTEAFF. CDR3 nucleotide sequence: TGTGCCAGCAACCACAGGGAATACACTGAAGCTTTCTTT.

The J gene is TRBJ2-3, the V gene TRBV7-9; TRBD2 matches 9 bases. The V segment lost 1 base and the J segment 6 bases; nucleotides outside the gene matches: 8. The germline V gene encodes CDR1 SEHNR and CDR2 FQNEAQ (reference sequence). The CDR3 is 16 amino acids. This CDR3 reads CASSLGVAGDLDTQYF. In DNA, the CDR3 is TGTGCCAGCAGCTTAGGAGTAGCGGGAGATTTGGATACGCAGTATTTT.